The T cell receptor (beta chain) described here comes from a study of shared clonotypes between healthy human individuals. About the study: Used for every donor were three CD4 naive, three CD4 memory, two CD8 naive and one CD8 memory plate. Study observations and caveats: What rarefaction showed was incomplete sorted-subset sequencing despite large depth. Among the subsets, naive ones generally showed larger estimated richness than memory ones. Clonotypes shared by all four sorted-subset donors had higher generation probabilities than non-shared clonotypes.

Concerning this clone itself: Antigen: not known. The sample has other DNA sequences that encode this CDR3 too.

Generated by immunoSEQ multiplex PCR, the TCRdb table keeps only in-frame clones and is missing some. The sample lists some 1 million clones; about 76% were seen once. Sequencing was performed on memory CD4+ T cells sorted from blood. The subset here: CD45RA-negative fraction. The source is a man in his late teens or twenties in good health.

The CDR3 nucleotides read TGCGCCAGCAGCTTGGGGGGACAGGGTTACGAGCAGTACTTC. This sequence encodes CASSLGGQGYEQYF. The rearrangement uses TRBV5-1 and TRBJ2-7, with 9 bases aligning to TRBD1. This CDR3 has 14 amino acids. Germline V gene lookup returns CDR1 SGHRS and CDR2 YFSETQ. The V gene end was trimmed by 0 bases and the J gene end by 4 bases; junction bases not matched to a gene: 2.